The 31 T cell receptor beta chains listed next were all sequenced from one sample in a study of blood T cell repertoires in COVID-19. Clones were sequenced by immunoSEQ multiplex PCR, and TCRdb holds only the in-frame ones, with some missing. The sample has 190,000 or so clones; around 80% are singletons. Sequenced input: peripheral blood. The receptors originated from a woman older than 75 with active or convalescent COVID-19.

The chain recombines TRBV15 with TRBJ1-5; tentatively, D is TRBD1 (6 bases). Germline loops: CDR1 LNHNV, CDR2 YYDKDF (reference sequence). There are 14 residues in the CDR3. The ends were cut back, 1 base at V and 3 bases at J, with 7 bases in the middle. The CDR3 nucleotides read TGTGCCACCAGCAGAGGGACAGTCAATCAGCCCCAGCATTTT. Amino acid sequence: CATSRGTVNQPQHF.

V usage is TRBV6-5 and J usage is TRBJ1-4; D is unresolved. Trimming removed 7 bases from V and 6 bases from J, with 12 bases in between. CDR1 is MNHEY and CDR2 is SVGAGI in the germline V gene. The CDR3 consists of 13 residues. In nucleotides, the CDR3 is TGTGCCAGCAATAGGCAGGCCTATGAAAAACTGTTTTTT. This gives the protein CASNRQAYEKLFF.

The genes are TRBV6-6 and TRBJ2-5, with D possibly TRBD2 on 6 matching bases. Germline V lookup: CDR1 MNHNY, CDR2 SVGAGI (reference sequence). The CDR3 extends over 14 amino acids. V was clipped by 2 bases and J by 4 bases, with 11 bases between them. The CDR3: CASSYGGSIETQYF. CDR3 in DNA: TGTGCCAGCAGTTACGGGGGGAGTATAGAGACCCAGTACTTC.

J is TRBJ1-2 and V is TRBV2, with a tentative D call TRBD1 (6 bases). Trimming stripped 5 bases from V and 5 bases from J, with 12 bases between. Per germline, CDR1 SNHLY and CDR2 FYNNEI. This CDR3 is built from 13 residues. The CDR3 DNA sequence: TGTGCCAGCAGTCTAACAGGGATTTATGGCTACACCTTC. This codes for CASSLTGIYGYTF.

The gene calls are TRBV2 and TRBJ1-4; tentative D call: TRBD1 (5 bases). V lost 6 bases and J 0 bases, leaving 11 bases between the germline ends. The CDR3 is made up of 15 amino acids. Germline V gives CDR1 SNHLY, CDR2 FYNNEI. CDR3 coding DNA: TGTGCCAGCAGCCTAGGGACTCCAACTAATGAAAAACTGTTTTTT. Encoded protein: CASSLGTPTNEKLFF.

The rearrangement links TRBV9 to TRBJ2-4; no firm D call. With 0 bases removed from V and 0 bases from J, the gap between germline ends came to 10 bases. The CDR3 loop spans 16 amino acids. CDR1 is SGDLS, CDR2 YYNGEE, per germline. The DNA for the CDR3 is TGTGCCAGCAGCGTAGGTTCACCTATAGCCAAAAACATTCAGTACTTC. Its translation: CASSVGSPIAKNIQYF.

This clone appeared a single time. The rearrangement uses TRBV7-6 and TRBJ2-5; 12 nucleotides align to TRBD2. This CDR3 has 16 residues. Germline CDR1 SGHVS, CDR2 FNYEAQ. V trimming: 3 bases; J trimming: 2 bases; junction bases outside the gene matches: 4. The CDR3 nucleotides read TGTGCCAGCAGCTTGACTAGCGGGGGCCTTCAAGAGACCCAGTACTTC. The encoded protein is CASSLTSGGLQETQYF.

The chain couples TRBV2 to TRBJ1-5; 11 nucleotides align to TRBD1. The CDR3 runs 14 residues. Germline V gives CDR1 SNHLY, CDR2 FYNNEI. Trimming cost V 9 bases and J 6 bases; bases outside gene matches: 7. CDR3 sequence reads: CASQGDRGSQPQHF. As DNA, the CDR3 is TGTGCCAGTCAAGGGGACAGGGGGTCTCAGCCCCAGCATTTT.

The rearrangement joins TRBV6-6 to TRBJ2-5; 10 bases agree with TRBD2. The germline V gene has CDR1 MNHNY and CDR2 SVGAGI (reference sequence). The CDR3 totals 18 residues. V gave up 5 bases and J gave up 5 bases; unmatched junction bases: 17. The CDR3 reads CASSRGGRLAGVRETQYF. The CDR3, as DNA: TGTGCCAGCAGTCGTGGGGGGCGGCTAGCGGGGGTCCGGGAGACCCAGTACTTC.

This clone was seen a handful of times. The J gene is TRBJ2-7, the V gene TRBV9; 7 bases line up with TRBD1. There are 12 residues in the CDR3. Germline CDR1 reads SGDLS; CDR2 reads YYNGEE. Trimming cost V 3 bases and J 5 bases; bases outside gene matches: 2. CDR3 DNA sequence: TGTGCCAGCAGCGCGACAGGGAACGAGCAGTACTTC. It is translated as CASSATGNEQYF.

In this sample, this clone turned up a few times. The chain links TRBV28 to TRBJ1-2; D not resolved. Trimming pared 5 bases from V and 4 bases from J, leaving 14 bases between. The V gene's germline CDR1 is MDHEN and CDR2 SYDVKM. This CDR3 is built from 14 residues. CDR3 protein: CASSPGGPSYGYTF. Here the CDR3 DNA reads TGTGCCAGCAGTCCCGGCGGGCCCAGCTATGGCTACACCTTC.

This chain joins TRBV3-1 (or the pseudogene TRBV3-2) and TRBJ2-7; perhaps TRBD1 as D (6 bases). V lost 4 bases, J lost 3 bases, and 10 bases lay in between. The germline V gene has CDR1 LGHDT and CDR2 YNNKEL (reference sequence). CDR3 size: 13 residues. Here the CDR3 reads CASSLQQGYEQYF. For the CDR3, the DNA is TGTGCCAGCAGCCTCCAACAGGGCTACGAGCAGTACTTC.

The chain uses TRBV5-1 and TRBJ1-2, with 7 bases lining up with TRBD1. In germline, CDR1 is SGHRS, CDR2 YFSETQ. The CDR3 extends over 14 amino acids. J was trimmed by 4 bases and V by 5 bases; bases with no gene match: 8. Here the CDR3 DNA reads TGCGCCAGCAGTCCAGGGGGTTTTCTCTATGGCTACACCTTC. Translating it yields CASSPGGFLYGYTF.

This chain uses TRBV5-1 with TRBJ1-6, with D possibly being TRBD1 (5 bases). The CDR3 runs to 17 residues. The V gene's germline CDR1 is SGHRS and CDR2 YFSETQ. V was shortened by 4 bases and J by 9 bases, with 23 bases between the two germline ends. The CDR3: CASSPVPAGQYSSPLHF. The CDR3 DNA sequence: TGCGCCAGCAGCCCGGTTCCTGCAGGGCAATACAGTTCACCCCTCCACTTT.

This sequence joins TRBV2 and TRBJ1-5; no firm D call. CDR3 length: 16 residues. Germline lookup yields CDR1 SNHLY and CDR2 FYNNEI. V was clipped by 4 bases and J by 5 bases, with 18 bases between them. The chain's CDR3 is CASSGGGMRGYQPQHF. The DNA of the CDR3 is TGTGCCAGCAGTGGGGGAGGTATGCGGGGTTATCAGCCCCAGCATTTT.

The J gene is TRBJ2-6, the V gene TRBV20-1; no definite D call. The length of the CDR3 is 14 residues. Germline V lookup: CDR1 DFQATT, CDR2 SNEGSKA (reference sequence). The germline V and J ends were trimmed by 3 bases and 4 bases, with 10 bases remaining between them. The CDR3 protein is CSASKMRGANVLTF. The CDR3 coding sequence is TGCAGTGCTAGTAAAATGAGAGGGGCCAACGTCCTGACTTTC.

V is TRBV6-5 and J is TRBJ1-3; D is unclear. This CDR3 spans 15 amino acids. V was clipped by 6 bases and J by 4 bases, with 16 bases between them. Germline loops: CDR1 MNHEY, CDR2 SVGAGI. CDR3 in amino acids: CASSLVGSAGNTIYF. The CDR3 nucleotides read TGTGCCAGCAGCCTCGTAGGGAGTGCCGGAAACACCATATATTTT.

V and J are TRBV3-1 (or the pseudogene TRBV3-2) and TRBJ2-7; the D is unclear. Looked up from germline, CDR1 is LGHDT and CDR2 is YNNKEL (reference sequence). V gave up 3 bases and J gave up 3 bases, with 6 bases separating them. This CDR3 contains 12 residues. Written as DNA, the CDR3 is TGTGCCAGCAGCCATATGTTCTACGAGCAGTACTTC. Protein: CASSHMFYEQYF.

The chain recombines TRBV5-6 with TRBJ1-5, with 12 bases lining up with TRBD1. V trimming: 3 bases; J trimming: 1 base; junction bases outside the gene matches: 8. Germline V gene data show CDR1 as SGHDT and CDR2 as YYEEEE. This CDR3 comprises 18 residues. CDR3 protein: CASSSLGQGARSNQPQHF. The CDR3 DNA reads TGTGCCAGCAGCTCCCTGGGACAGGGGGCTCGGAGCAATCAGCCCCAGCATTTT.

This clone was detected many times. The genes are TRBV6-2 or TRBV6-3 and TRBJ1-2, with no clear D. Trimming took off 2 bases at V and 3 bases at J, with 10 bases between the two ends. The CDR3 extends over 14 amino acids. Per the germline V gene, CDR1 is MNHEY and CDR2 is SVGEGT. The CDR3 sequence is CASSYAGSDYGYTF. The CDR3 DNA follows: TGTGCCAGCAGTTACGCCGGTTCCGACTATGGCTACACCTTC.

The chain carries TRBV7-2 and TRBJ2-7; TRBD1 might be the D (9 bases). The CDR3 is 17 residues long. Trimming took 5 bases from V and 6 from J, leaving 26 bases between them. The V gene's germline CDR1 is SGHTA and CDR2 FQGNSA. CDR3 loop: CASSPYPPGQGLVEQYF. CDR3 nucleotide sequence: TGTGCCAGCAGCCCCTATCCCCCGGGACAGGGACTAGTCGAGCAGTACTTC.

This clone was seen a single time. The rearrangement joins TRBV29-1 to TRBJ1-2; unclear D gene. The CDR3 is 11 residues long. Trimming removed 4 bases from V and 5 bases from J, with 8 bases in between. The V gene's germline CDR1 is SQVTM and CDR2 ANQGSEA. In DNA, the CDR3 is TGCAGCGTTGCGGGAACATATGGCTACACCTTC. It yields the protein CSVAGTYGYTF.

The CDR3 DNA reads TGTGCCAGCAGCCAAGGCCTAGCGGGGGGTGGTTGGACAGATACGCAGTATTTT. This codes for CASSQGLAGGGWTDTQYF. The chain joins TRBV4-2 to TRBJ2-3; 11 bases line up with TRBD2. J lost 3 bases, V lost 1 base, and 9 bases had no gene match. The length of the CDR3 is 18 residues. The V gene's germline CDR1 is LGHNA and CDR2 YNFKEQ.

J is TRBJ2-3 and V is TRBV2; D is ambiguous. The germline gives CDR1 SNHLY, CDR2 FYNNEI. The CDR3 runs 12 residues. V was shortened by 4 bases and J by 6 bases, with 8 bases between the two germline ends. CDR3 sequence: CASSGVWDTQYF. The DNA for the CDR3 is TGTGCCAGCAGTGGAGTCTGGGATACGCAGTATTTT.

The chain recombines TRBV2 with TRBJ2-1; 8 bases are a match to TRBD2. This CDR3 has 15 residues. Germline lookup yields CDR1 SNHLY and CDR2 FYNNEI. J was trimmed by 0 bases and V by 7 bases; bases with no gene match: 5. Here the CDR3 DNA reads TGTGCCAGCAAGGTCCTAGCGGGCTCCTACAATGAGCAGTTCTTC. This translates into CASKVLAGSYNEQFF.

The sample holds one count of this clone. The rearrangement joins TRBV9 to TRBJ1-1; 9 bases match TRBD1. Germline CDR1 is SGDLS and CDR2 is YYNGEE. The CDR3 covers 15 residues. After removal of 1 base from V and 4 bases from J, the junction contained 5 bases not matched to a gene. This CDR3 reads CASSVWDRVPTEAFF. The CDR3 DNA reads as TGTGCCAGCAGCGTATGGGACAGGGTCCCCACTGAAGCTTTCTTT.

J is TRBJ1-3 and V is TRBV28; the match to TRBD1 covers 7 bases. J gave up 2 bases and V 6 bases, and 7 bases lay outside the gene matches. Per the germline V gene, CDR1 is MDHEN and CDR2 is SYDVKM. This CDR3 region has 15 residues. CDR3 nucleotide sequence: TGTGCCAGCAGCCTACAGGGGCTTGCTGGAAACACCATATATTTT. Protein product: CASSLQGLAGNTIYF.

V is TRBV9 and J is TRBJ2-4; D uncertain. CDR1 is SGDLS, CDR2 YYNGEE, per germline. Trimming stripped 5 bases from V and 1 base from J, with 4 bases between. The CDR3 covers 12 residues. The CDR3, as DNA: TGTGCCAGCAGTTCTGCCAAAAACATTCAGTACTTC. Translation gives CASSSAKNIQYF.

Here the CDR3 DNA reads TGCACCAGCAGCCAGCATCAGGGGAACCTGGGCTACACCTTC. Protein product: CTSSQHQGNLGYTF. The chain carries TRBV1 and TRBJ1-2; the table's D call, TRBD1, was not checked against the DNA. TRBV1 is reported as a pseudogene. The CDR3 length is 14 residues.

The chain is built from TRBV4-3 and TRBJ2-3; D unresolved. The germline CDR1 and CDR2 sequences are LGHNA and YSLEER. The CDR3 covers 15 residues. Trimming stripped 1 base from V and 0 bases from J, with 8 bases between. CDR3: CASSQAGSSTDTQYF. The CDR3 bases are TGCGCCAGCAGCCAAGCCGGTTCAAGCACAGATACGCAGTATTTT.

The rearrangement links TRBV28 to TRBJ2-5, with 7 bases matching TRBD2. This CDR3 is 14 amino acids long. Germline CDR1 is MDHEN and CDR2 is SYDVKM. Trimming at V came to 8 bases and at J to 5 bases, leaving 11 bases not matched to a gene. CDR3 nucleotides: TGTGCCAGCCTGGAACTAGGGCGGGGGGAGACCCAGTACTTC. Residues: CASLELGRGETQYF.